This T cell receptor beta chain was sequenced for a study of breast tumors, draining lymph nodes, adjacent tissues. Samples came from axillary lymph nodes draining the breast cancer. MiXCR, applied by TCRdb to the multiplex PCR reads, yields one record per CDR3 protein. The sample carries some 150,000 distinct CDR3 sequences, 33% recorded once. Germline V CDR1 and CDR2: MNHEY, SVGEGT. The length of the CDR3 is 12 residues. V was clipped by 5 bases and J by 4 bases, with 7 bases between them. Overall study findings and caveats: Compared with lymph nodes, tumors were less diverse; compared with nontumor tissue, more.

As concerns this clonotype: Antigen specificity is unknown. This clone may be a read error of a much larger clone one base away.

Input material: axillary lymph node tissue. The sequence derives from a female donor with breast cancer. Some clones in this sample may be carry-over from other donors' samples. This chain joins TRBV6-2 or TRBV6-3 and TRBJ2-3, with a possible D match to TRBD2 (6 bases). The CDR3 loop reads CASSREPDTQYF. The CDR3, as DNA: TGTGCCAGCAGTCGGGAGCCAGATACGCAGTATTTT.